This entry concerns a single TCR beta chain. Its antigen is as yet unknown. The data originate from a study of OX40 agonist ivuxolimab in advanced cancers. Background on the study: Prior checkpoint blockade (anti-PD-1, anti-PD-L1 or anti-CTLA-4) was permitted; approximately 40% had it. Three individuals attained partial responses, comprising one hepatocellular carcinoma case and two cutaneous melanoma cases. Study-level points and caveats: Expanded peripheral T cells had an undetermined antigen specificity. Patients who responded partially at 0.1-3.0 mg/kg showed clonal expansion ranking among the lowest.

With V trimmed by 5 bases and J by 3 bases, 10 bases remained unmatched. Germline loops: CDR1 SGHVS, CDR2 FNYEAQ. This CDR3 contains 18 residues. Clones were sequenced by immunoSEQ multiplex PCR, and TCRdb holds only the in-frame ones, with some missing. Among approximately 68,000 clones listed, approximately 86% were seen once. Sequenced here: CD4+ or CD8+ T cells sorted from blood, sampled in a trial of the OX40 agonist ivuxolimab. This TCR was sampled from an adult with an advanced solid tumor such as melanoma, head and neck, liver or kidney cancer. The chain combines TRBV7-6 with TRBJ2-3, with 14 bases matching TRBD2. The CDR3 sequence is CASSPRLAGGPGTDTQYF. CDR3 nucleotides: TGTGCCAGCAGCCCGAGACTAGCGGGAGGGCCGGGGACAGATACGCAGTATTTT.